The present T cell receptor (beta chain) was sequenced within a study of T cells in Graves' hyperthyroidism and ophthalmopathy. Points from the study as a whole: Within blood appeared most thyroid clonotypes that had expanded above 0.001.

Researchers amplified the TCR beta CDR3 regions from RNA transcripts. The primer set for the first-round RT-PCR of the TCR CDR3 was HTBI. TCRdb re-called the multiplex PCR reads with MiXCR, one entry per CDR3 protein. Here the sample spans approximately 530,000 distinct CDR3 sequences, nearly 20% being singletons. With regard to this clonotype: The antigen is not known.

Under 3 months was the duration of disease in ophthalmopathy patients, who also had a Clinical Activity Score of at least 3 and a NOSPECS grade of at least 4. A patient was excluded if there was uncontrolled infection, other autoimmune disease, pregnancy or lactation. PBMCs came from 8.5 to 10 ml fresh peripheral blood. Germline CDR1 reads KGHDR; CDR2 reads SFDVKD. The CDR3 runs to 18 residues. Trimming took 3 bases from V and 2 from J; bases not matched to a gene: 10. Material for sequencing was blood. This TCR came from a man aged 35 to 55 with Graves' ophthalmopathy. This chain connects TRBV24-1 to TRBJ2-3; 10 bases are a match to TRBD1. This chain's CDR3 is CATSDLRGGQGPTDTQYF. The CDR3, as DNA: TGTGCCACCAGTGATCTCCGGGGGGGACAGGGGCCCACAGATACGCAGTATTTT.